These 27 T cell receptor beta chains originate from one sample sequenced in a study of T cells expressing NK-cell markers. Reanalyzing the 5' RACE reads, TCRdb keeps one entry per CDR3 protein, without DNA. The sample is made up of about 180,000 distinct CDR3 sequences, and the top ten hold roughly 18% of it. Sequenced sample: blood T cells: a sorted CD56 or NKG2C T cell subset, CD4+ or CD8+ T cells, or bulk PBMC T cells (not recorded which). The origin of the receptors is a woman between 18 and 70 years old in good health.

This chain uses TRBV24-1 with TRBJ2-3. The germline CDR1 and CDR2 sequences are KGHDR and SFDVKD. The CDR3 length is 15 residues. The CDR3 spells CATSRQAPSTDTQYF.

The V call is TRBV27, the J call TRBJ2-5; absent DNA, TCRdb's TRBD1 call cannot be checked. In germline, CDR1 is MNHEY, CDR2 SMNVEV (reference sequence). The CDR3 runs to 13 residues. The CDR3 is CASSSRVGETQYF.

This sequence joins TRBV27 and TRBJ2-1; lacking DNA, the TRBD1 call made by TCRdb goes unchecked. Per the germline V gene, CDR1 is MNHEY and CDR2 is SMNVEV (reference sequence). The length of the CDR3 is 13 residues. CDR3 in amino acids: CASVRQGSDEQFF.

The CDR3 is CASSGRGQENEAFF. This rearrangement joins TRBV5-1 to TRBJ1-1; TCRdb reports TRBD1, a call that lacks DNA to check it against. Per germline, CDR1 SGHRS and CDR2 YFSETQ. The CDR3 is made up of 14 amino acids.

The V and J genes are TRBV5-1 and TRBJ2-2; lacking DNA, the TRBD2 call made by TCRdb goes unchecked. From germline, CDR1 is SGHRS and CDR2 YFSETQ. The CDR3 sequence is 16 residues long. CDR3 sequence: CASSLGRQGNTGELFF.

The chain carries TRBV3-1 and TRBJ1-2. The CDR3 loop spans 13 amino acids. Germline assignment: CDR1 LGHDT and CDR2 YNNKEL (reference sequence). CDR3 loop: CASSPGLNYGYTF.

This chain connects TRBV12-3 or TRBV12-4 to TRBJ2-1; the D call of TRBD1 rests on TCRdb alone, since no DNA is present to check it. The CDR3 is made up of 14 amino acids. CDR3 loop: CASSSGQGPSEQFF.

V is TRBV29-1 and J is TRBJ2-7. Germline loops: CDR1 SQVTM, CDR2 ANQGSEA. This CDR3 is built from 11 residues. The CDR3 region is CSVGENHEQYF.

The chain uses TRBV5-6 and TRBJ2-5; absent DNA, TCRdb's TRBD1 call cannot be checked. The CDR3 has 17 residues. Germline loops: CDR1 SGHDT, CDR2 YYEEEE. This chain's CDR3 is CASSMTLQGSGQETQYF.

The CDR3 region is CASSLLSFGEYEQYF. The chain couples TRBV7-2 to TRBJ2-7; absent DNA, TCRdb's TRBD2 call cannot be checked. This CDR3 is 15 amino acids long. The germline gives CDR1 SGHTA, CDR2 FQGNSA.

The chain carries TRBV5-1 and TRBJ2-7. Per the germline V gene, CDR1 is SGHRS and CDR2 is YFSETQ. The CDR3 consists of 13 residues. The CDR3 protein is CASSKDTEYEQYF.

The chain employs TRBV25-1 and TRBJ2-5; TCRdb indicates TRBD2, and absent DNA this call remains unverified. Germline CDR1 and CDR2: MGHDK and SYGVNS. The CDR3 is made up of 15 amino acids. CDR3 amino acids: CASSESGLGGETQYF.

The rearrangement joins TRBV24-1 to TRBJ1-1; with no DNA, the TCRdb D assignment of TRBD1 cannot be verified. This CDR3 has 15 residues. Germline-derived CDR1 and CDR2 are KGHDR and SFDVKD. The CDR3 sequence: CATSDSGTGSTEAFF.

The chain carries TRBV12-3 or TRBV12-4 and TRBJ1-4; the D call from TCRdb, TRBD1, cannot be confirmed without DNA. The length of the CDR3 is 15 residues. The CDR3 loop is CASSLGTGLREKLFF.

J is TRBJ2-7 and V is TRBV7-9. The CDR3 totals 12 residues. The germline gives CDR1 SEHNR, CDR2 FQNEAQ (reference sequence). The CDR3 sequence: CASRRETGEQYF.

This chain connects TRBV10-3 to TRBJ2-1; the TCRdb call, TRBD2, lacks DNA for checking. CDR3 length equals 17 residues. Germline assignment: CDR1 ENHRY and CDR2 SYGVKD. This CDR3 reads CAISGLAGPSSYNEQFF.

The chain has TRBV9 and TRBJ1-2; TCRdb names TRBD1, which stays unverified in the absence of DNA. CDR1 is SGDLS, CDR2 YYNGEE, per germline. CDR3 length: 15 residues. The chain's CDR3 is CASNPADGLNYGYTF.

This rearrangement joins TRBV5-4 to TRBJ2-1. CDR3 length: 15 amino acids. Germline values: CDR1 SGHNT, CDR2 YYREEE (reference sequence). The CDR3 here is CASSLSAGLYNEQFF. Based on the CDR3 plus reference TRBV5-4 and TRBJ2-1, the full variable domain is ETGVTQSPTHLIKTRGQQVTLRCSSQSGHNTVSWYQQALGQGPQFIFQYYREEENGRGNFPPRFSGLQFPNYSSELNVNALELDDSALYLCASSLSAGLYNEQFFGPGTRLTVL.

The V and J genes are TRBV7-2 and TRBJ2-5; the TRBD2 assignment by TCRdb is unverifiable without DNA. The CDR3 spans 14 residues. The germline V gene has CDR1 SGHTA and CDR2 FQGNSA. CDR3 sequence reads: CASSTSGTQGTQYF.

This chain links TRBV7-9 with TRBJ1-4; absent DNA, TCRdb's TRBD1 call cannot be checked. The length of the CDR3 is 16 residues. Germline V gene sequence: CDR1 SEHNR, CDR2 FQNEAQ (reference sequence). The CDR3 spells CASSSLLGAAYEKLFF.

V and J are TRBV29-1 and TRBJ2-4. The CDR3 spans 13 residues. Germline V lookup: CDR1 SQVTM, CDR2 ANQGSEA. The CDR3 reads CSAEDRVKNIQYF.

The chain employs TRBV20-1 and TRBJ2-3. CDR3 size: 18 residues. Germline-derived CDR1 and CDR2 are DFQATT and SNEGSKA (reference sequence). The CDR3: CSSTPRNQPLHPTDTQYF.

This chain uses TRBV20-1 with TRBJ2-7; TCRdb reports TRBD2, a call that lacks DNA to check it against. The CDR3 consists of 16 residues. Per germline, CDR1 DFQATT and CDR2 SNEGSKA (reference sequence). The CDR3 loop is CSARASKASGSYEQYF.

The chain couples TRBV19 to TRBJ2-7; there is no DNA to check the TCRdb D call of TRBD2. Germline CDR1 and CDR2: LNHDA and SQIVND (reference sequence). The CDR3 extends over 14 amino acids. CDR3 residues: CASSISGRDGEQYF.

The rearrangement uses TRBV4-1 and TRBJ2-2; TCRdb selects TRBD1, and the lack of DNA leaves this call unchecked. CDR1 MGHRA and CDR2 YSYEKL come from the germline V gene. The CDR3 is made up of 17 amino acids. Here the CDR3 reads CASSLTTGGAYSGELFF.

The chain joins TRBV9 to TRBJ2-3; TCRdb's assignment of TRBD2 cannot be checked, as there is no DNA. The CDR3 has 14 amino acids. CDR1 and CDR2 from the germline V gene are SGDLS and YYNGEE. The CDR3 here is CASSVAGSRDTQYF.

The chain combines TRBV3-1 with TRBJ1-2. This CDR3 spans 15 amino acids. Germline V gene sequence: CDR1 LGHDT, CDR2 YNNKEL (reference sequence). CDR3 sequence: CASSQVAGPVYGYTF.